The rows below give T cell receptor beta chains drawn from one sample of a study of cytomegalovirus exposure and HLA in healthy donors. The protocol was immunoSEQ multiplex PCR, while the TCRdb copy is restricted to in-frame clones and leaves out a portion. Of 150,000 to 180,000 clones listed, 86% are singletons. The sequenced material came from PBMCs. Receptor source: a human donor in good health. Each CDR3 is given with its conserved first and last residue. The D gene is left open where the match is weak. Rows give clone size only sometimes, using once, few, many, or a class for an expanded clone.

TGTGCCAGCAGCTTGGAGGGGCGGTTATACGAGCAGTACTTC,CASSLEGRLYEQYF,TRBJ2-7,.,.,TRBV5-4
TGTGCCACCAGCACGTACGTGACAGGGTATGGCTACACCTTC,CATSTYVTGYGYTF,TRBJ1-2,TRBD1,once,TRBV15
TGTGCCAGCAGCGTAGGCACAGGGAACTATGGCTACACCTTC,CASSVGTGNYGYTF,TRBJ1-2,.,.,TRBV9
TGTGCCCTCCGGGGGGGTAGCCATGAGCAGTTCTTC,CALRGGSHEQFF,TRBJ2-1,TRBD2,.,TRBV30
TGTGCCAGCAACGAAGCGGGACTAGCCCACAATGAGCAGTTCTTC,CASNEAGLAHNEQFF,TRBJ2-1,TRBD2,few,TRBV9
TGTGCCAGCAGCCGTTCCCGTCAGGAGACCCAGTACTTC,CASSRSRQETQYF,TRBJ2-5,.,.,TRBV6-5
TGTGCCAGCAGCTTAAGCGCTAGCGGGGGGACGAACACCGGGGAGCTGTTTTTT,CASSLSASGGTNTGELFF,TRBJ2-2,TRBD2,once,TRBV13
TGCGCCAGCAGCTTGTCCCTAGCCCCAAACACCGGGGAGCTGTTTTTT,CASSLSLAPNTGELFF,TRBJ2-2,.,once,TRBV5-1
TGTGCCAGCAGTACTAGGCGGGGGTTCTCCTACAATGAGCAGTTCTTC,CASSTRRGFSYNEQFF,TRBJ2-1,TRBD2,.,TRBV27
TGCGCCAGCAGCGCAGGGACTAGCGGGACAGATACGCAGTATTTT,CASSAGTSGTDTQYF,TRBJ2-3,TRBD2,.,TRBV5-1
TGCGCCAGCAGCTTTCCCGGGACTCCCACCGGGGAGCTGTTTTTT,CASSFPGTPTGELFF,TRBJ2-2,.,once,TRBV5-1
TGCAGCGTTCTAGCGGGAGGAGAGACCCAGTACTTC,CSVLAGGETQYF,TRBJ2-5,TRBD2,once,TRBV29-1
TGTGCCTGGACCGGGACTAGCGGGGGGGCCGGTCGCACAGATACGCAGTATTTT,CAWTGTSGGAGRTDTQYF,TRBJ2-3,TRBD2,.,TRBV2
TGTGCCAGCAGTGAACCGAGACAGGGACCAACTAATGAAAAACTGTTTTTT,CASSEPRQGPTNEKLFF,TRBJ1-4,TRBD1,.,TRBV25-1
TGTGCCAGCAGCGGGGAGTATAACTATGGCTACACCTTC,CASSGEYNYGYTF,TRBJ1-2,.,.,TRBV9
TGTGCCAGCAGTAGAGGACGGGGTACGCAGTATTTT,CASSRGRGTQYF,TRBJ2-3,.,.,TRBV27
TGTGCCAGCTCACCTCCCGGGACAGTGAACACTGAAGCTTTCTTT,CASSPPGTVNTEAFF,TRBJ1-1,TRBD1,.,TRBV18
TGTGCCAGCAGTTCTCATGGGGGGGCCTATGGCTACACCTTC,CASSSHGGAYGYTF,TRBJ1-2,.,.,TRBV28
TGTGCCAGCAGTTACAGGGACAGTTTCAGAGAGACCCAGTACTTC,CASSYRDSFRETQYF,TRBJ2-5,TRBD1,.,TRBV28
TGTGCCAGCAGCCAGACACAGAACACTGAAGCTTTCTTT,CASSQTQNTEAFF,TRBJ1-1,.,.,TRBV7-3
TGTGCCAGTAGTACAGGCCGCACCGGGGAGCTGTTTTTT,CASSTGRTGELFF,TRBJ2-2,.,.,TRBV19
TGTGCCAGCAGTTCTCAGGGGCGGAACTATGGCTACACCTTC,CASSSQGRNYGYTF,TRBJ1-2,.,.,TRBV28
TGTGCCAGCAGGGCCTTTATAATCGGGAGCTCCTACGAGCAGTACTTC,CASRAFIIGSSYEQYF,TRBJ2-7,.,.,TRBV27
TGTGCCAGCAGCTCGGACAGGGTACCCTACGAGCAGTACTTC,CASSSDRVPYEQYF,TRBJ2-7,TRBD1,.,TRBV7-9
TGCGCCAGCAGCCAGGTGGGAGTCTATGGCTACACCTTC,CASSQVGVYGYTF,TRBJ1-2,.,.,TRBV4-1
TGTGCCAGTAGTCCCGGGACTAGCTGGGATGAGCAGTTCTTC,CASSPGTSWDEQFF,TRBJ2-1,TRBD2,once,TRBV19
TGTGCCAGTAGTTCGACAGGGGCCCTAGGAACTGGAAACACCATATATTTT,CASSSTGALGTGNTIYF,TRBJ1-3,TRBD1,.,TRBV19
TGTGCCAGCAATTCGATAGGGACATCAAGGCGTCAGCCCCAGCATTTT,CASNSIGTSRRQPQHF,TRBJ1-5,.,few,TRBV28
TGTGCCACCAGCCCGGGACAAGGGATTAGGAGCTCCTACGAGCAGTACTTC,CATSPGQGIRSSYEQYF,TRBJ2-7,.,.,TRBV15
TGTGCCAGCAGTGAAGTCCCAGGGGGCGGCACAGATACGCAGTATTTT,CASSEVPGGGTDTQYF,TRBJ2-3,TRBD1,.,TRBV25-1
TGTGCCAGCAGCCTTGGGACAGCCAGCTCCTACGAGCAGTACTTC,CASSLGTASSYEQYF,TRBJ2-7,TRBD1,.,TRBV28
TGTGCCAGCAGTAACTATGGCCGCGGGGTGAACACTGAAGCTTTCTTT,CASSNYGRGVNTEAFF,TRBJ1-1,.,once,TRBV7-3
TGTGCCAGCAGCGGACGGGAGCTCAATCAGCCCCAGCATTTT,CASSGRELNQPQHF,TRBJ1-5,.,once,TRBV13
TGTGCCAGCAGTGTATCTTATTCACCCCTCCACTTT,CASSVSYSPLHF,TRBJ1-6,.,.,TRBV6-5
TGTGCCAGCAGCTTAGATGTCTCTGGCTACACCTTC,CASSLDVSGYTF,TRBJ1-2,.,few,TRBV7-8
TGTGCCAGCAGCTTAAAAGGACAGGGTCCGTATGGCTACACCTTC,CASSLKGQGPYGYTF,TRBJ1-2,TRBD1,.,TRBV5-4
TGTGCCAGCAGTCAGCGGACTAGCGGGGGGCAAACAGATACGCAGTATTTT,CASSQRTSGGQTDTQYF,TRBJ2-3,TRBD2,.,TRBV28
TGTGCCAGTAGTATAGGCGGGACAGCTACCTATGGCTACACCTTC,CASSIGGTATYGYTF,TRBJ1-2,TRBD1,.,TRBV19
TGTGCCAGCAGCTTAGCGCGGAGGGTCGGTCTGCTGAGTGAAAACACCATATATTTT,CASSLARRVGLLSENTIYF,TRBJ1-3,.,.,TRBV7-8
TGTGCCAGCTCCGGGACTAGACGAGAGAATGAGCAGTTCTTC,CASSGTRRENEQFF,TRBJ2-1,TRBD2,.,TRBV18
TGTGCCAGCCGGACTAGCGGGAATTACAATGAGCAGTTCTTC,CASRTSGNYNEQFF,TRBJ2-1,TRBD2,once,TRBV6-5
TGTGCCAGTAGAATATCCGGGACAGGGTTTGGTACCGGGGAGCTGTTTTTT,CASRISGTGFGTGELFF,TRBJ2-2,TRBD1,.,TRBV19
TGCGCCAGCAGCCAAGAACTGGGTTGGAGGCCCCAGCATTTT,CASSQELGWRPQHF,TRBJ1-5,.,.,TRBV4-1
TGTGCCAGCAGTGAAGGAGGTCGGCTAGCGGGAGCCCGGAACTCCTACAATGAGCAGTTCTTC,CASSEGGRLAGARNSYNEQFF,TRBJ2-1,TRBD2,.,TRBV6-1
TGCGCCAGCAGCGGGTTAGGACAGGGGGCCTATGGCTACACCTTC,CASSGLGQGAYGYTF,TRBJ1-2,TRBD1,.,TRBV5-1
TGTGCCAGCAGCTCACGACACAGGGAAGGCGATACGCAGTATTTT,CASSSRHREGDTQYF,TRBJ2-3,.,.,TRBV7-3
TGTGCCAGCTCACCACCGATGGGCCAACTGGCTGAAAAACTGTTTTTT,CASSPPMGQLAEKLFF,TRBJ1-4,.,few,TRBV18
TGTGCCAGCAGTATCCCGCGGGGACAAGAGACCCAGTACTTC,CASSIPRGQETQYF,TRBJ2-5,.,.,TRBV6-6
TGTGCCAGCAGCTCCGTTACTAGCACAGATACGCAGTATTTT,CASSSVTSTDTQYF,TRBJ2-3,.,once,TRBV5-4
TGTGCCAGCAGTTCAACACAGGGGGCGAACTATGGCTACACCTTC,CASSSTQGANYGYTF,TRBJ1-2,TRBD1,few,TRBV28
TGTGCCAGTAGTATGGGCCAACCGTGGGACATTCAGTACTTC,CASSMGQPWDIQYF,TRBJ2-4,.,.,TRBV19
TGTGCCAGCAGTGACAGGGGGCGAAGTCAGCCCCAGCATTTT,CASSDRGRSQPQHF,TRBJ1-5,TRBD1,.,TRBV6-1
TGTGCCAGCAGGGCCAGGAGGAATAGTGGCTACACCTTC,CASRARRNSGYTF,TRBJ1-2,.,few,TRBV11-2
TGTGCCAGCAGTGAAGCGTACTACCAAAACGAGGGATACCAAGAGACCCAGTACTTC,CASSEAYYQNEGYQETQYF,TRBJ2-5,.,.,TRBV2